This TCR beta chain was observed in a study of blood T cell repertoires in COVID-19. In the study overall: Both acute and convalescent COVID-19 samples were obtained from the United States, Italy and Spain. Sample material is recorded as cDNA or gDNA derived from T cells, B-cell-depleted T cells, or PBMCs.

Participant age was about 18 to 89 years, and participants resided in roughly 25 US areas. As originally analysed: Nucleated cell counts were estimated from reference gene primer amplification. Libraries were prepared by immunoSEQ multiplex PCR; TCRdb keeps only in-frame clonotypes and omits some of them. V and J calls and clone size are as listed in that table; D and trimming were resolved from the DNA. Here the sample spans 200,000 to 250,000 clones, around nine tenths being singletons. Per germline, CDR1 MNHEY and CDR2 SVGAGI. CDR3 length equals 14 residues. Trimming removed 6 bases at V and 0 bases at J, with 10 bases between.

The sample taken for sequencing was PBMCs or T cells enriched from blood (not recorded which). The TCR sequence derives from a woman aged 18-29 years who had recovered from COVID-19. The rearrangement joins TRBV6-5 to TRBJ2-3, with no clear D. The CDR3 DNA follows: TGTGCCAGCAGGACATATTCTAGCACAGATACGCAGTATTTT. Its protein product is CASRTYSSTDTQYF.